This T cell receptor beta chain was sequenced during a study of shared clonotypes between healthy human individuals. Authors' processing steps: Quality scores were absent from the junction-only immunoSEQ sequences, so filtering differed. Assay used: immunoSEQ multiplex PCR; TCRdb lists only in-frame clones, some missing. V and J calls and clone size come straight from that table; D and trimming were deduced from the DNA. This sample carries 2 million to 2.5 million clones, just under 95% of them seen once, and the ten largest clones take about 0.36%. HIV-negative, healthy adults without recent acute infections or vaccinations were the donors. The sequence was collected from a man aged 18-30 years in good health. Some clones in this sample may be carry-over from other donors' samples. The specimen sequenced was naive CD4+ T cells from PBMCs. Subset denoted: CD45RA+ positively selected.

As DNA, the CDR3 is TGTGCCAGCAGAAGGGTGAGCTCCTACAATGAGCAGTTCTTC. The encoded protein is CASRRVSSYNEQFF. The chain carries TRBV27 and TRBJ2-1; D remains ambiguous. There are 14 residues in the CDR3. Germline V gene sequence: CDR1 MNHEY, CDR2 SMNVEV (reference sequence). V was shortened by 6 bases and J by 0 bases, with 9 bases between the two germline ends.